The clone carrying this TCR beta chain showed up many times. The sample is drawn from a study of early T cells in non-severe SARS-CoV-2 infection. Study details: Sequenced bulk RNA came from whole blood that was unsorted, and chains were unpaired.

One entry per CDR3 protein, called by TCRdb with MiXCR from the 5' RACE reads. The table shows about 84,000 distinct CDR3 sequences, with over 10% occurring only once. Sequencing was carried out using whole blood. This TCR was sampled from an adult who was a healthcare worker with PCR-confirmed SARS-CoV-2 infection or an uninfected control (not recorded which).

The CDR3 DNA follows: TGTGCCAGCTCACCCCCTCGAGGGAACACTGAAGCTTTCTTT. This translates into CASSPPRGNTEAFF. The chain links TRBV18 to TRBJ1-1; unclear D gene. Germline CDR1 reads KGHSH; CDR2 reads LQKENI. The CDR3 sequence is 14 residues long. Trimming stripped 3 bases from V and 1 base from J, with 9 bases between.